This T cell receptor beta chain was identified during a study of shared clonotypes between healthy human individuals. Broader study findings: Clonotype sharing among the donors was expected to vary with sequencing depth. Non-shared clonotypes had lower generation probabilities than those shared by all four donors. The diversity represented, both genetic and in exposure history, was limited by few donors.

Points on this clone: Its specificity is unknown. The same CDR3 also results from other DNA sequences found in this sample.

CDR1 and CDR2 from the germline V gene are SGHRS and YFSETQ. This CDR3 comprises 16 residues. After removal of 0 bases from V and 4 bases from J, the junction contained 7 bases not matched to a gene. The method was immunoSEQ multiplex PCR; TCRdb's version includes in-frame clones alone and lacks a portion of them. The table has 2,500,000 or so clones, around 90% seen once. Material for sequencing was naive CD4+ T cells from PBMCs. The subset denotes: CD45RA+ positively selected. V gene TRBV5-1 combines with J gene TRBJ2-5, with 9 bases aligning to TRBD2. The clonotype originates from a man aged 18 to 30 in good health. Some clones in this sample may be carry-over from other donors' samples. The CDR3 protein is CASSLAPAGGGETQYF. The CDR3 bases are TGCGCCAGCAGCTTGGCCCCAGCGGGAGGCGGAGAGACCCAGTACTTC.